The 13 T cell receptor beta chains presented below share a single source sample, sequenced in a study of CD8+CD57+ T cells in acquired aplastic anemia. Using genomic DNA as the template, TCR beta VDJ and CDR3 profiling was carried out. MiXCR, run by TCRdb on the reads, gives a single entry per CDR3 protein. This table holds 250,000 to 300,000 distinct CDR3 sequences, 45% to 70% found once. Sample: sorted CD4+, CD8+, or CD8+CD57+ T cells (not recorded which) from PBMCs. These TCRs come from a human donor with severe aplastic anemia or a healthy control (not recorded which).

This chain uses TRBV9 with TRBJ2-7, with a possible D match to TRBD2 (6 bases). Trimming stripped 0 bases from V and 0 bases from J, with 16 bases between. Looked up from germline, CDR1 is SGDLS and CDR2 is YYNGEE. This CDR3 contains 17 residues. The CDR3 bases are TGTGCCAGCAGCGTAGGAGGTTGGGGGGTCAGCTCCTACGAGCAGTACTTC. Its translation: CASSVGGWGVSSYEQYF.

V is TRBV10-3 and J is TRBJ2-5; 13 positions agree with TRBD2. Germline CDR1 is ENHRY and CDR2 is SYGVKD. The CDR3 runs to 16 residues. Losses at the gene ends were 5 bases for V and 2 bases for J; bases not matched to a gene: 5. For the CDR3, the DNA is TGTGCCATCAGTAAAGGGACTAGCGGGGTGCAAGAGACCCAGTACTTC. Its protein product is CAISKGTSGVQETQYF.

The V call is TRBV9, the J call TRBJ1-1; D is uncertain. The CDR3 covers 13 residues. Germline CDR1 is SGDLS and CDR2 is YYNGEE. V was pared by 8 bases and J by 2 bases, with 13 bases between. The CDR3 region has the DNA TGTGCCAGTACGGAGGGAATTAACACTGAAGCTTTCTTT. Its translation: CASTEGINTEAFF.

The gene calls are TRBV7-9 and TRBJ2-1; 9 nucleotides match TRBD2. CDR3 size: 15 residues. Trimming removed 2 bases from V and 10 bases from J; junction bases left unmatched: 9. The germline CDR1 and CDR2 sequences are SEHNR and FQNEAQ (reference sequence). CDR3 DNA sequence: TGTGCCAGCAGCTTAAGACTAGCGGTCTTGGGCGAGCAGTTCTTC. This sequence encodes CASSLRLAVLGEQFF.

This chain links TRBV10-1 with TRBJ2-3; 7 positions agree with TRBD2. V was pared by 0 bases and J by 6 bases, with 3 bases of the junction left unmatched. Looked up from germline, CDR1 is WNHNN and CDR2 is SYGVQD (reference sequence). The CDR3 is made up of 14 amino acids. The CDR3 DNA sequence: TGCGCCAGCAGTGAGTCGGGAGGGACGGATACGCAGTATTTT. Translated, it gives CASSESGGTDTQYF.

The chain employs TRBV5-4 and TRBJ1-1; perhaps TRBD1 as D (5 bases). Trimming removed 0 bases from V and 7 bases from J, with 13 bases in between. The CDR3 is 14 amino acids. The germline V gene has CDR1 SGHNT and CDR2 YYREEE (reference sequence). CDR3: CASSLAQGTNEAFF. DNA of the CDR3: TGTGCCAGCAGCTTGGCCCAGGGCACTAATGAAGCTTTCTTT.

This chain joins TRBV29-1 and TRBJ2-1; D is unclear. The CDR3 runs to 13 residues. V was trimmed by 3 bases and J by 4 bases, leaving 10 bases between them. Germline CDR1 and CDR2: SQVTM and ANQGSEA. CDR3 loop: CSVDGRRYNEQFF. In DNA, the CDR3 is TGCAGCGTTGATGGGCGGAGATACAATGAGCAGTTCTTC.

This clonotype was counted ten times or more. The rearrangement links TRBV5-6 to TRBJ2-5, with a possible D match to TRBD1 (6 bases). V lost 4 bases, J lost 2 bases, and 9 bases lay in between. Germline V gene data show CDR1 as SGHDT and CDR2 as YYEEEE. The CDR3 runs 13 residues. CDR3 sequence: CASSKQGQETQYF. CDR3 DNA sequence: TGTGCCAGCAGCAAACAGGGTCAAGAGACCCAGTACTTC. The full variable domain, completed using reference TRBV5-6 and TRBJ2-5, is DAGVTQSPTHLIKTRGQQVTLRCSPKSGHDTVSWYQQALGQGPQFIFQYYEEEERQRGNFPDRFSGHQFPNYSSELNVNALLLGDSALYLCASSKQGQETQYFGPGTRLLVL.

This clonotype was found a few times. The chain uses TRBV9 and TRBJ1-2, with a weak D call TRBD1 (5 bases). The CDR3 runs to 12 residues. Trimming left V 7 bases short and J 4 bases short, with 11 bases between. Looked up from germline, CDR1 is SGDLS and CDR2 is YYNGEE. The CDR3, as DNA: TGTGCCAGCGGTTCCAGGGTCTATGGCTACACCTTC. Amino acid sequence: CASGSRVYGYTF.

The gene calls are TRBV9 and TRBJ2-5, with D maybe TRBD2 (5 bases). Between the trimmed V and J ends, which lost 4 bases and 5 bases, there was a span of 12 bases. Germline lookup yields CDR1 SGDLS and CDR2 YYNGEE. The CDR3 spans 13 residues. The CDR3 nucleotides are TGTGCCAGCAGCTTGGCGGGCTTGGAGACCCAGTACTTC. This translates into CASSLAGLETQYF.

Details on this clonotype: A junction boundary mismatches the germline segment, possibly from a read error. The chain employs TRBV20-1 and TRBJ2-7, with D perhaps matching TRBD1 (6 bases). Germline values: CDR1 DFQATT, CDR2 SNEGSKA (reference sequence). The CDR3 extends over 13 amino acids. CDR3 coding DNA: TGTTCCTCTTCAGGGGTCCCAGGCTACGAGCAGTACTTC. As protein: CSSSGVPGYEQYF.

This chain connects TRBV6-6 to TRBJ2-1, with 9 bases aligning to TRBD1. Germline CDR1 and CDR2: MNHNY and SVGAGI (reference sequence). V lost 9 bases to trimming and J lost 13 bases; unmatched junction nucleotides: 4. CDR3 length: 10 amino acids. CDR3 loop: CARDRGGQFF. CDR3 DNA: TGTGCCAGGGACAGGGGCGGCCAGTTCTTC.

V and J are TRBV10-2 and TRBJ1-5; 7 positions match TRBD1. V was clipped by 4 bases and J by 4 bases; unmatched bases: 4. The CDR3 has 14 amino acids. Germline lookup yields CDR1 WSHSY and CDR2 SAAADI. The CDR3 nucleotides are TGCGCCAGCAGTGGACAGGGTCATAATCAGCCCCAGCATTTT. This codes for CASSGQGHNQPQHF.